This TCR beta chain originates from a study of CD8+CD57+ T cells in acquired aplastic anemia (dated by TCRdb to the late 2010s). For context, the study as a whole: On average, sorted CD4+ and CD8+ cells yielded roughly 3.4 ug of extracted DNA, with a range of about 0.17 to 27.4 ug. For healthy donor samples, the average read count was about 10.8 million for CD4+ cells and 11 million to 13 million for CD8+ cells.

TCR beta VDJ combination and CDR3 sequence profiling used genomic DNA as the template. An Illumina HiSeq 2000 was used for TCR repertoire sequencing. As for the original processing: Repertoire assessment relied on Simpson's diversity index, CDR3 size and DJ length profiles, and TRBV/TRBJ rearrangement plots. The immunodominant clone was defined as the most abundant DNA sequence in deep sequencing data. CDR3 amino acid sequences were screened for sharing across subjects and were compared with published repertoires and the VDJdb database. Through fastp at Q25 and MiXCR, TCRdb rebuilt clones from the public reads, retaining in-frame beta chains. Rows with a matching CDR3 protein are joined into one entry that keeps the most common DNA and genes. TCRdb, rather than the study authors, made the V and J calls. The sample data list just over 400,000 distinct CDR3 sequences, and around 72% of these were observed just once. Approximately 3.9% of the sample is taken by the ten largest.

About this clonotype: Its antigen is currently not known. No qualities accompany the bases; no much larger clone lies one base away.

In this study, sorted CD4+ and CD8+ T cells from the blood of healthy subjects and of severe aplastic anemia patients had their TCR repertoires deep-sequenced. Ficoll-Paque density gradient centrifugation was used to isolate peripheral blood mononuclear cells. Before DNA extraction, CD4+ and CD8+ T cells were sorted with FACS or magnetic beads. Broad study findings and their caveats: Patients and healthy controls showed no significant difference in CD8+ Simpson's diversity (P=0.060). Roughly 30 CD8+ CDR3 sequences were shared between patients and controls but appeared highly expressed in patients and within their immunodominant clones.

The germline V gene sets CDR1 to SGHVT and CDR2 to SQSDAQ. The junction shows trimming of 9 bases on V and 4 bases on J, plus 25 bases between the germline ends. The CDR3 numbers 17 residues from cysteine through phenylalanine. The read is trimmed to its CDR3 DNA, 51 bases read in frame from base 1. The V and J segments used are TRBV7-4 and TRBJ1-5, with no reliable assignment of the D segment. The sample was sorted CD4+, CD8+, or CD8+CD57+ T cells (not recorded which) from PBMCs. This receptor was obtained from a human donor in good health, serving as a control. The DNA sequence is given as TGTGCCAGTAGTCTTAGGCTTGGAATTCTCGGGAATCAGCCCCAGCATTTT. Its protein reads: CASSLRLGILGNQPQHF. The CDR3, completed at both ends by the reference TRBV7-4 and TRBJ1-5 genes, gives the full variable domain GAGVSQSPRYKVAKRGRDVALRCDSISGHVTLYWYRQTLGQGSEVLTYSQSDAQRDKSGRPSGRFSAERPERSVSTLKIQRTEQGDSAVYLCASSLRLGILGNQPQHFGDGTRLSIL.